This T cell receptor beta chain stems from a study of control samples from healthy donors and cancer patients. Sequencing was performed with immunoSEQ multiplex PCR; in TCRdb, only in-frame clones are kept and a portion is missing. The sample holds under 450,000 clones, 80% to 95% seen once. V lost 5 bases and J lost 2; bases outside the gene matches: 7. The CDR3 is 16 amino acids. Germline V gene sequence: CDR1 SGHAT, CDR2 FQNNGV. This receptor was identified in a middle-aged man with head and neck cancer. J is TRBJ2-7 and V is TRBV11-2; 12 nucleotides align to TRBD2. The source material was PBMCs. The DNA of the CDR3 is TGTGCCAGCAGCCCCCAGACTAGCGGGAGTCCCTACGAGCAGTACTTC. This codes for CASSPQTSGSPYEQYF.